What follows are 2 T cell receptor beta chains derived from one specimen sequenced in a study of patients and donors after allogeneic stem cell transplantation. MiXCR, run by TCRdb on the RT-PCR reads, gives a single entry per CDR3 protein. The table shows about 160,000 distinct CDR3 sequences, with around 30% occurring only once. Material for sequencing was blood, either unsorted or a sorted T cell fraction (not recorded which). The receptors derive from a human donor who was either an allogeneic HSCT recipient or a stem cell or donor lymphocyte infusion donor (not recorded which). It is not recorded whose cells these are; they may come from a transplant donor.

The genes are TRBV5-1 and TRBJ1-2; 9 bases align to TRBD1. Per the germline V gene, CDR1 is SGHRS and CDR2 is YFSETQ. Trimming removed 6 bases from V and 7 bases from J; junction bases left unmatched: 4. This CDR3 has 12 residues. The CDR3 bases are TGCGCCAGCACTACAGGGGGCAGTGGCTACACCTTC. Translation: CASTTGGSGYTF.

The chain employs TRBV28 and TRBJ2-5; 7 bases agree with TRBD1. Germline values: CDR1 MDHEN, CDR2 SYDVKM. This CDR3 has 13 amino acids. J lost 4 bases, V lost 6 bases, and 5 bases had no gene match. CDR3 sequence: CASRETGRETQYF. The CDR3 region has the DNA TGTGCCAGCAGAGAGACAGGGAGAGAGACCCAGTACTTC.